These 10 T cell receptor beta chains were all obtained from the same sample, sequenced in a study of shared T cell receptors in the human thymus. The protocol was immunoSEQ multiplex PCR, while the TCRdb copy is restricted to in-frame clones and leaves out a portion. The table includes more than 300,000 clones, 95% detected once. The specimen sequenced was thymocytes. These receptors were obtained from a human donor.

V and J are TRBV9 and TRBJ2-3; D is possibly TRBD1 (6 bases). The germline V gene has CDR1 SGDLS and CDR2 YYNGEE. V shed 0 bases and J shed 0 bases, with 17 bases lying between them. The CDR3 loop spans 18 amino acids. The DNA of the CDR3 is TGTGCCAGCAGCGTAGTACAGGGCATGAGTACTAGCACAGATACGCAGTATTTT. It encodes CASSVVQGMSTSTDTQYF.

The genes are TRBV11-2 and TRBJ2-7; 9 positions match TRBD1. The CDR3 spans 15 residues. Germline V gene sequence: CDR1 SGHAT, CDR2 FQNNGV. The trim removed 4 bases at V and 3 bases at J, leaving 7 bases unmatched. This chain's CDR3 is CASSYRGQGGYEQYF. The CDR3 nucleotides are TGTGCCAGCAGCTACCGGGGACAGGGTGGCTACGAGCAGTACTTC. The entire variable domain, with the rest obtained from reference TRBV11-2 and TRBJ2-7, is as follows: EAGVAQSPRYKIIEKRQSVAFWCNPISGHATLYWYQQILGQGPKLLIQFQNNGVVDDSQLPKDRFSAERLKGVDSTLKIQPAKLEDSAVYLCASSYRGQGGYEQYFGPGTRLTVT.

The V gene is TRBV21-1, the J gene TRBJ2-7; whether TRBD2, the table's D call, matches the DNA was not checked. TRBV21-1 is labeled a pseudogene. The CDR3 sequence is 13 residues long. The chain's CDR3 is CASSKVPGSEQYF. Written as DNA, the CDR3 is TGTGCCAGCAGCAAAGTACCGGGGAGCGAGCAGTACTTC.

The chain is built from TRBV5-8 and TRBJ2-7; no clear D gene. Per germline, CDR1 SGHTS and CDR2 YDEGEE. The CDR3 is 15 amino acids. V gave up 0 bases and J gave up 0 bases, with 10 bases separating them. CDR3 protein: CASSLAPGVSYEQYF. The CDR3 DNA is TGTGCCAGCAGCTTGGCCCCAGGAGTCTCCTACGAGCAGTACTTC.

The chain is built from TRBV14 and TRBJ1-1, with unresolved D. V lost 6 bases to trimming and J lost 2 bases, with 10 bases between them. There are 13 residues in the CDR3. Germline CDR1 reads SGHDN; CDR2 reads FVKESK. Here the CDR3 DNA reads TGTGCCAGCAGGCCCCGGGATAACACTGAAGCTTTCTTT. Its protein product is CASRPRDNTEAFF. The complete variable domain, with remaining parts taken from reference TRBV14 and TRBJ1-1, reads EAGVTQFPSHSVIEKGQTVTLRCDPISGHDNLYWYRRVMGKEIKFLLHFVKESKQDESGMPNNRFLAERTGGTYSTLKVQPAELEDSGVYFCASRPRDNTEAFFGQGTRLTVV.

The chain couples TRBV28 to TRBJ2-5; no firm D call. V lost 5 bases to trimming and J lost 5 bases, with 21 bases between them. Germline loops: CDR1 MDHEN, CDR2 SYDVKM. The CDR3 sequence is 16 residues long. CDR3 bases: TGTGCCAGCAGTCCCATCACCTATCCCAGTTTGGAGACCCAGTACTTC. Translation: CASSPITYPSLETQYF.

The gene calls are TRBV5-1 and TRBJ1-2; D is ambiguous. The CDR3 has 14 residues. Germline loops: CDR1 SGHRS, CDR2 YFSETQ. The V end lost 1 base, the J end lost 4 bases, and 11 bases lay between the germline ends. CDR3 loop: CASSLNSPFYGYTF. The CDR3, as DNA: TGCGCCAGCAGCTTGAACAGTCCGTTCTATGGCTACACCTTC.

This chain uses TRBV5-8 with TRBJ2-3, with TRBD2 matching over 12 bases. CDR3 size: 17 residues. The J segment lost 6 bases and the V segment lost 4 bases, leaving 12 bases of the junction unmatched. Germline assignment: CDR1 SGHTS and CDR2 YDEGEE. The CDR3 is CASSSLGPSGREDTQYF. Here the CDR3 DNA reads TGTGCCAGCAGCAGCTTGGGTCCTAGCGGGAGGGAGGATACGCAGTATTTT.

The chain uses TRBV19 and TRBJ2-7; 14 bases are shared with TRBD2. Germline CDR1 and CDR2: LNHDA and SQIVND (reference sequence). The CDR3 runs to 14 residues. Trimming removed 6 bases from V and 5 bases from J; junction bases left unmatched: 3. The CDR3 loop is CASRGTSGSHEQYF. CDR3 DNA sequence: TGTGCCAGTAGGGGGACTAGCGGGAGCCACGAGCAGTACTTC.

The chain couples TRBV27 to TRBJ2-3; 9 bases line up with TRBD2. V lost 8 bases to trimming and J lost 2 bases; unmatched junction nucleotides: 14. Per germline, CDR1 MNHEY and CDR2 SMNVEV (reference sequence). The CDR3 is 17 amino acids. CDR3 nucleotides: TGTGCCAGCGACCTCCCACGACTAGCGGAGCACACAGATACGCAGTATTTT. This sequence encodes CASDLPRLAEHTDTQYF.